The 13 T cell receptor beta chains below all came from one sample that was sequenced in a study of OX40 agonist ivuxolimab in advanced cancers. Sequencing was performed with immunoSEQ multiplex PCR; in TCRdb, only in-frame clones are kept and a portion is missing. The sample consists of 65,000 to 95,000 clones, roughly 88% of them appearing once. Specimen: CD4+ or CD8+ T cells sorted from blood, collected in a trial of the OX40 agonist ivuxolimab. The receptors originated from an adult with an advanced solid tumor such as melanoma, head and neck, liver or kidney cancer.

The rearrangement uses TRBV9 and TRBJ2-5; 7 positions agree with TRBD2. Trimming at V came to 2 bases and at J to 4 bases, leaving 5 bases not matched to a gene. CDR3 length: 14 amino acids. Germline V gene lookup returns CDR1 SGDLS and CDR2 YYNGEE. Here the CDR3 reads CASSVGGAGETQYF. For the CDR3, the DNA is TGTGCCAGCAGCGTGGGAGGGGCGGGAGAGACCCAGTACTTC.

The V and J genes are TRBV5-1 and TRBJ1-3; D call uncertain. The germline V gene has CDR1 SGHRS and CDR2 YFSETQ. This CDR3 region has 12 residues. The V end was cut by 2 bases, the J end by 4 bases, with 4 bases between. The CDR3 DNA sequence: TGCGCCAGCAGCTTCTCAGGAAACACCATATATTTT. Encoded protein: CASSFSGNTIYF.

The rearrangement links TRBV7-9 to TRBJ2-5; perhaps TRBD1 as D (5 bases). This CDR3 is 14 amino acids long. The germline V gene encodes CDR1 SEHNR and CDR2 FQNEAQ (reference sequence). With 3 bases removed from V and 0 bases from J, the gap between germline ends came to 8 bases. The CDR3 nucleotides read TGTGCCAGCAGCTTTAAGGGGTACCAAGAGACCCAGTACTTC. Translating gives CASSFKGYQETQYF.

The chain uses TRBV11-2 and TRBJ2-3; D is tentatively TRBD1 or TRBD2 (7 bases each). Germline lookup yields CDR1 SGHAT and CDR2 FQNNGV. V lost 4 bases and J 6 bases, leaving 20 bases between the germline ends. There are 16 residues in the CDR3. The CDR3 here is CASSSGGAGAIDTQYF. DNA of the CDR3: TGTGCCAGCAGCTCAGGGGGGGCCGGGGCGATTGATACGCAGTATTTT.

The sample holds one count of this clone. This chain uses TRBV28 with TRBJ1-6, with 7 bases identical to TRBD1. The CDR3 runs to 15 residues. Germline trimming cut 9 bases from V and 3 bases from J; bases unmatched to any gene: 8. From germline, CDR1 is MDHEN and CDR2 SYDVKM. CDR3 sequence (DNA): TGTGCCAGTGGCGGGGGACAGTTCTATAATTCACCCCTCCACTTT. Translating it yields CASGGGQFYNSPLHF.

The V and J genes are TRBV11-2 and TRBJ2-1; TRBD2 might be the D (6 bases). The germline V and J ends were trimmed by 11 bases and 1 base, with 6 bases remaining between them. Germline values: CDR1 SGHAT, CDR2 FQNNGV. CDR3 length equals 11 residues. CDR3 nucleotide sequence: TGTGCCGGAGGGTCCTACAATGAGCAGTTCTTC. This codes for CAGGSYNEQFF.

The rearrangement joins TRBV6-5 to TRBJ1-2, with D possibly being TRBD1 (6 bases). Between the trimmed V and J ends, which lost 4 bases and 6 bases, there was a span of 18 bases. The CDR3 has 15 amino acids. The germline V gene encodes CDR1 MNHEY and CDR2 SVGAGI. This CDR3 reads CASSFAGQPGDGYTF. The CDR3 DNA reads TGTGCCAGCAGTTTCGCCGGACAGCCGGGGGATGGCTACACCTTC.

This clone has only a few counts. The J gene is TRBJ1-3, the V gene TRBV11-2; D is uncertain. Between the trimmed V and J ends, which lost 3 bases and 1 base, there was a span of 4 bases. Germline CDR1 SGHAT, CDR2 FQNNGV. The CDR3 has 13 amino acids. The CDR3 loop reads CASSFGSGNTIYF. The CDR3 DNA reads TGTGCCAGCAGCTTCGGATCTGGAAACACCATATATTTT.

The chain couples TRBV5-1 to TRBJ2-5; TRBD2 matches 9 bases. The CDR3 contains 15 residues. In germline, CDR1 is SGHRS, CDR2 YFSETQ. Germline trimming cut 7 bases from V and 5 bases from J; bases unmatched to any gene: 12. CDR3 sequence (DNA): TGCGCCAGCTGCCTTAGCGGGGGCCGGGGGGAGACCCAGTACTTC. Amino acids: CASCLSGGRGETQYF.

This chain connects TRBV19 to TRBJ1-6, with a tentative D call TRBD1 (6 bases). The germline V and J ends were trimmed by 8 bases and 0 bases, with 14 bases remaining between them. The CDR3 consists of 16 residues. CDR1 is LNHDA, CDR2 SQIVND, per germline (reference sequence). CDR3 loop: CASATGSSSYNSPLHF. CDR3 in DNA: TGTGCCAGTGCTACAGGGTCCAGCTCCTATAATTCACCCCTCCACTTT. Filled out from reference TRBV19 and TRBJ1-6, the complete variable domain reads DGGITQSPKYLFRKEGQNVTLSCEQNLNHDAMYWYRQDPGQGLRLIYYSQIVNDFQKGDIAEGYSVSREKKESFPLTVTSAQKNPTAFYLCASATGSSSYNSPLHFGNGTRLTVT.

This sequence joins TRBV18 and TRBJ2-4, with D tentatively TRBD1 (5 bases). Germline V lookup: CDR1 KGHSH, CDR2 LQKENI. V was trimmed by 2 bases and J by 0 bases, leaving 11 bases between them. CDR3 size: 16 residues. CDR3 DNA: TGTGCCAGCTCACCAACTTCTACAGGAGCCAAAAACATTCAGTACTTC. Its protein is CASSPTSTGAKNIQYF. Supplemented by reference TRBV18 and TRBJ2-4, the full variable domain reads NAGVMQNPRHLVRRRGQEARLRCSPMKGHSHVYWYRQLPEEGLKFMVYLQKENIIDESGMPKERFSAEFPKEGPSILRIQQVVRGDSAAYFCASSPTSTGAKNIQYFGAGTRLSVL.

This chain links TRBV4-1 with TRBJ1-3, with a possible D match to TRBD1 (5 bases). CDR3 size: 22 residues. The germline gives CDR1 MGHRA, CDR2 YSYEKL. The V gene lost 4 bases and the J gene lost 8 bases, with 39 bases spanning the gap. CDR3 in DNA: TGCGCCAGCAGCCCCCGAGGTTCCCAGGGAGGCGGCCATCGGGCATCGGGGGACACCATATATTTT. It yields the protein CASSPRGSQGGGHRASGDTIYF.

Points on this clone: An end of the junction differs from the germline gene, which may be a read error. J is TRBJ2-2 and V is TRBV19; 8 bases match TRBD1. This CDR3 comprises 15 residues. Germline V gene lookup returns CDR1 LNHDA and CDR2 SQIVND (reference sequence). The CDR3 nucleotides are TGTGCCAGTAGGATAGACAGGGGTTACACCGGGGAGCTGTTTTTT. Protein sequence: CASRIDRGYTGELFF.